The 3 T cell receptor beta chains presented below share a single source sample, sequenced in a study of T-cell memory formation after mild COVID-19. TCRdb reanalysed the 5' RACE reads using MiXCR and keeps one entry per CDR3 protein. This table holds more than 110,000 distinct CDR3 sequences, almost 25% found once. Sequencing was performed on PBMCs or a T cell subset sorted from them (not recorded which). These receptors all come from an adult woman who had mild COVID-19 (a few samples of this study predate the infection). Cell type and time point are not known.

The chain links TRBV5-5 to TRBJ2-1; TRBD2 is a possible D gene (6 bases). The CDR3 length is 18 residues. Germline CDR1 is SGHKS and CDR2 is YYEKEE (reference sequence). Between the trimmed V and J ends, which lost 0 bases and 6 bases, there was a span of 22 bases. The CDR3 nucleotides read TGTGCCAGCAGCTTGGGATCGGTTATCGGGAGTCAGGGCAATGAGCAGTTCTTC. It translates to CASSLGSVIGSQGNEQFF. The full variable domain, in which reference TRBV5-5 and TRBJ2-1 provide the parts outside the CDR3, is DAGVTQSPTHLIKTRGQQVTLRCSPISGHKSVSWYQQVLGQGPQFIFQYYEKEERGRGNFPDRFSARQFPNYSSELNVNALLLGDSALYLCASSLGSVIGSQGNEQFFGPGTRLTVL.

The chain employs TRBV6-2 or TRBV6-3 and TRBJ1-2; 9 bases fit TRBD1. Germline V gene data show CDR1 as MNHEY and CDR2 as SVGEGT. V was pared by 6 bases and J by 3 bases, with 11 bases of the junction left unmatched. This CDR3 comprises 16 residues. The DNA for the CDR3 is TGTGCCAGCAGGGACAGGCCCGGGACAGGGTACTATGGCTACACCTTC. This encodes CASRDRPGTGYYGYTF.

The V gene is TRBV7-8, the J gene TRBJ2-7; possibly TRBD2 for D (7 bases). V lost 1 base and J 6 bases, leaving 13 bases between the germline ends. Germline values: CDR1 SGHVS, CDR2 FQNEAQ. The CDR3 is made up of 14 amino acids. The DNA of the CDR3 is TGTGCCAGCAGCTTAGTAGTAGGGGGGGCCGAGCAGTACTTC. Translating it yields CASSLVVGGAEQYF.